This entry describes one TCR beta chain. What antigen it recognizes has not been identified. The method was the immunoSEQ multiplex PCR assay. A mixture of 60 forward primers for TCR Vbeta segments and 13 reverse primers for TCR Jbeta segments was used in the multiplex PCR. The CDR3 region of rearranged TCR beta genes was amplified from genomic DNA with a multiplex PCR assay. The Illumina HiSeq System was used to sequence the amplified TCR beta libraries as 87-base-pair reads. From the authors' description of their analysis: Across the 670 or so repertoires, a later analysis counted tens of millions of unique TCR beta chains, roughly 11 million of which were shared by at least two donors. Raw reads were error-corrected and collapsed into unique sequences with a nearest-neighbor algorithm that merged closely related sequences to remove PCR and sequencing errors. V, D and J gene segments were assigned by aligning CDR3 sequences to IMGT reference sequences. For a sequence to be retained, a match of at least six nucleotides was required to both a V gene segment and a J gene segment. A rearrangement was called productive if the CDR3 had no stop codons and remained in frame with V and J, and every other rearrangement was called non-productive. Following IMGT convention, CDR3 was defined as the stretch from the second conserved V-encoded cysteine up to the conserved J-encoded phenylalanine. The earlier analysis of about 590 of the donors excluded sequences that lacked an unambiguous match to a single V gene segment. An earlier analysis of some 610 of the donors called V segments functional above 56.7% productive rearrangements and segregating when the between-donor standard deviation exceeded 5%. A statistical classification framework was built for diagnosing cytomegalovirus status from the catalog of TCR beta chain sequences. V and J gene assignment, in a later analysis, came from comparing TCR nucleotide sequences with IMGT/GENE-DB human TR gene sequences. In a later analysis, CDR3 sequences and most-parsimonious VDJ recombination scenarios were assigned using the TCRdist pipeline. In a later analysis, each TCR beta chain was defined by its CDR3 amino acid sequence together with its V-gene family, and reads lacking a unique V-gene family were excluded. In a later analysis, around 600 highly shared, low-generation-probability nucleotide sequences were removed to address suspected cross-contamination and a sequencing artifact. In a later analysis, a clonal expansion index for each public chain was calculated from normalized within-repertoire ranks of inferred template counts. Generation probabilities in a later analysis came from a VDJ recombination model fitted to out-of-frame rearrangements, and those results were checked against IGoR. In a later analysis, hypergeometric tests were used to score TCR-TCR, TCR-HLA and TCR-CMV co-occurrence, with a repertoire-size bias correction applied to TCR pairs. In a later analysis, false discovery rates were estimated by permuting HLA or CMV assignments 20 times. A later analysis grouped co-occurring TCRs with DBSCAN, adding TCRdist sequence similarity when clustering within HLA-allele-positive subsets. Repertoires with fewer than 30,000 or more than 120,000 public chains, plus five repertoires with anomalous nucleotide sharing, were excluded from co-occurrence clustering. TCRdb stores this immuneACCESS table with in-frame sequences only. Part of the clones is absent; in the studies checked, under half of the shortfall reflects unresolved V genes, and no reason is known for the rest. D and trimming come from the DNA, and the V and J calls and clone size come from that table. In this sample's table one finds about 88,000 clones. Less than 7% of the sample is in the top ten clones.

This sample is part of a study of cytomegalovirus exposure and HLA in healthy donors (dated by TCRdb to 2016 to 2017). Notes on the research overall: An earlier analysis of some 550 of the donors reported 250 to 300 Gb of sequence data and 117 million unique TCR beta sequences from about 180 million T cells. The aim of the study was to test whether cataloging public T cell receptors could identify signatures of past pathogen exposure. A later genetic analysis took genome-wide SNP genotypes for about 55% of the 666 donors and used that subset as a discovery cohort. Every discovery cohort repertoire had been produced on one sequencing platform. Donor age, sex, ethnicity and CMV serostatus were compiled alongside the repertoire data. The study profiled the T cell repertoires of under 850 subjects by immunosequencing and related them to cytomegalovirus serostatus. An earlier analysis of fewer than 750 of the donors used high-throughput TCR beta sequencing to judge whether each TCR beta V gene segment behaved as functional or pseudogenic. Both class I and class II loci were covered by HLA typing, at four-digit resolution. Among roughly 400 genotyped donors of the cohort, an average of roughly 230,000 unique TCR beta nucleotide sequences was sequenced per donor, of which roughly 18% were non-productive. The number of donors typed differed by locus, with 629-630 for A, B, C, DRB1 and DQB1, more than 500 for DQA1, approximately 580 for DPA1, and around 450 for DPB1. About five DR-DQ haplotypes were treated as single units for association and clustering because of strong linkage in the cohort. A later analysis re-examined previously published TCR beta repertoires from 500 to 700 donors and added high-resolution HLA genotyping to investigate patterns of TCR occurrence. Approximately 300 gigabases of sequencing data and around 80 million unique TCR sequences made up an early release that covered 500 to 650 HLA-typed donors. The genetic ancestry cluster associated with self-reported Caucasian donors included 70% to 85% of the 398 genotyped donors. The later analysis used no new phenotypic data to find candidate immune exposures, relying instead on TCR beta sequences and their occurrence across donors. To predict cytomegalovirus infection status, the study combined high-throughput TCR immunosequencing, statistical association of individual TCRs with disease status, and machine learning. A separate validation cohort of 100 to 150 different subjects was used in addition to the roughly 700-subject first cohort. Beyond this particular receptor, the publication reports: Several of the top co-occurrence clusters appeared to be linked to parvovirus B19, influenza, CMV and Epstein-Barr virus, according to a later analysis. Roughly uniform sequencing depth across donors was assumed in presence/absence analyses, although this assumption may not hold. The classifier was reported to diagnose cytomegalovirus status with high specificity and sensitivity in both the original cohort and the validation cohort. In a later analysis, most CMV-associated TCR beta chains were found to appear HLA-restricted, with HLA associations seemingly driven largely by CMV exposure. In vitro tests confirmed that a few of the cytomegalovirus-associated TCR beta chains recognize cytomegalovirus antigens. Correlated functional status among segregating V segments might reflect linkage disequilibrium, but an unknown experimental factor could not be ruled out. Strong co-occurrence of HLA alleles, especially DR and DQ, made assigning TCR associations to individual alleles difficult. In this cohort, only TCR beta chains were sequenced, and detectable features were limited by the absence of alpha or paired-chain data. Across donors, most TCR sequences were observed very rarely, whereas some public TCRs were present in many individuals. The only immune exposure information available for the cohort was CMV serostatus. Because HLA typing was missing for some donors at each locus, association tests included only the typed subset. The 87-base-pair reads could not distinguish some IMGT-functional V segments, including TRBV6-2 and TRBV6-3, so those segments were excluded. Compared with the 666-donor mean, donors in an Asian-associated ancestry cluster had fewer N-insertions in productive TCRs, according to a later genetic analysis. A further reported finding was that TCR beta sequences accurately predicted the HLA-A and HLA-B alleles for most subjects in the first cohort. Because counts were too low, roughly 17 rarely observed V segments, including chromosome 9 orphons, were left out of the earlier analysis of some 640 of the donors. V-gene and J-gene trimming of TCR beta chains was associated with a missense DCLRE1C variant in a later genetic analysis, and the association was replicated in an independent cohort. The study gave a list of around 170 TCR beta chains associated with cytomegalovirus. In an earlier analysis of around 600 of the donors, most TCR beta V segments appeared in productive rearrangements about 87% or about 30% of the time, broadly matching IMGT annotations. A later analysis associated about 17,000 TCR beta sequences with specific HLA alleles at a false discovery rate of 0.05. In a later analysis, HLA-associated TCR beta chains showed more clonal expansion and lower generation probabilities than non-associated chains that were equally common. In a later analysis, the rate of TCR association differed among HLA loci, with DRB1 alleles having the most associated TCRs and HLA-C alleles having the fewest. A group of highly shared sequence variants was considered likely to be a technical artifact of the sequencing pipeline. The authors suggested that the approach could potentially be generalized to other disease states and immunological phenotypes.

In total, approximately 690 healthy bone marrow donors made up the cohort. All cohort members were sampled while nominally healthy, although unrecorded immune exposures were likely present. The donor was CMV seropositive and belonged to the group of 250 to 300 seropositive cohort members. A peripheral blood sample was collected from each donor, and TCR beta sequencing was performed on peripheral blood mononuclear cells. The Qiagen DNeasy Blood Extraction Kit was used to extract genomic DNA from the blood cell samples. Trimmed from V: 3 bases; trimmed from J: 1 base; junction bases lacking a gene match: 8. CDR1 and CDR2 were assigned from the germline V gene as SGHAT and FQNNGV. The CDR3 goes from the cysteine to the phenylalanine over 16 residues. The read is trimmed to its CDR3 DNA, 48 bases read in frame from base 1.

The chain employs TRBV11-2 and TRBJ2-7; 8 of the junction bases match TRBD1. This TCR came from a girl aged 5 to 17 in good health and CMV-seropositive. Sample: PBMCs. The CDR3 has the sequence CASSFPGGLRSYEQYF. DNA sequence: TGTGCCAGCAGCTTCCCAGGGGGCCTGAGATCCTACGAGCAGTACTTC. Outside the CDR3, residues come from the reference TRBV11-2 and TRBJ2-7 proteins, so the full variable domain is: EAGVAQSPRYKIIEKRQSVAFWCNPISGHATLYWYQQILGQGPKLLIQFQNNGVVDDSQLPKDRFSAERLKGVDSTLKIQPAKLEDSAVYLCASSFPGGLRSYEQYFGPGTRLTVT.